This paragraph covers one T cell receptor beta chain sequence. Its cognate antigen is unknown. These data are taken from a study of blood T cells in healthy people across ages. Total RNA extraction produced at least 5 micrograms (per sample) for the study. Study results and caveats: PBMC samples, being unsorted, prevented any conclusive comparison of naive and antigen-experienced cells. The fall in TCR beta diversity per million T cells was roughly linear with age.

This CDR3 region has 14 residues. Between the trimmed V and J ends, which lost 5 bases and 13 bases, there was a span of 21 bases. Germline assignment: CDR1 SGHTA and CDR2 FQGNSA. A second PCR of 7 to 11 cycles used a sample-barcoded 5' primer and a J-beta primer mix. The yield of each sample was at least 2.5 million CDR3-containing paired-end reads. One entry per CDR3 protein, called by TCRdb with MiXCR from the 5' RACE reads. The table includes 650,000 or so distinct CDR3 sequences, around 50% detected once. The V call is TRBV7-2, the J call TRBJ2-1; D uncertain. This sequence was found in a woman older than 75 in good health. The sample was blood. CDR3 in DNA: TGTGCCAGCAGCATTAATACTGGGGTGGAGACCCAGTTCTTC. Its protein is CASSINTGVETQFF.